The 12 T cell receptor beta chains in this list originate from one sample, sequenced in a study of T cells in Graves' hyperthyroidism and ophthalmopathy. TCR beta CDR3 regions were amplified from RNA. The study used the HTBI primer set for a first-round RT-PCR of the TCR CDR3. TCRdb used MiXCR to reprocess the multiplex PCR reads, holding one entry per CDR3 protein. The table shows 400,000 to 600,000 distinct CDR3 sequences, with more than 20% occurring only once. Source material: blood. These receptors originate from a man younger than 35 with Graves' hyperthyroidism.

V usage is TRBV6-1 and J usage is TRBJ1-6; D is uncertain. Trimming shortened V by 2 bases and J by 10 bases, and 15 bases separated the two germline ends. This CDR3 has 15 amino acids. CDR1 MNHNS and CDR2 SASEGT come from the germline V gene. CDR3 region: CASSESSVSGSPLHF. The CDR3 DNA reads as TGTGCCAGCAGTGAATCCAGTGTAAGTGGGTCACCCCTCCACTTT.

This clonotype was found a few times. The chain employs TRBV19 and TRBJ1-1, with 9 bases lining up with TRBD1. CDR1 and CDR2 from the germline V gene are LNHDA and SQIVND (reference sequence). This CDR3 has 16 amino acids. Germline trimming cut 6 bases from V and 3 bases from J; bases unmatched to any gene: 11. As DNA, the CDR3 is TGTGCCAGTAGACCCCGGACAGGGGCGCGAGACACTGAAGCTTTCTTT. It translates to CASRPRTGARDTEAFF.

This rearrangement joins TRBV7-9 to TRBJ1-1; D gene unclear. Trimming removed 2 bases at V and 6 bases at J, with 10 bases between. Germline V gene data show CDR1 as SEHNR and CDR2 as FQNEAQ (reference sequence). The CDR3 spans 13 residues. The CDR3 spells CASSLSARSEAFF. In DNA, the CDR3 is TGTGCCAGCAGCTTATCCGCGAGATCTGAAGCTTTCTTT.

The chain combines TRBV6-5 with TRBJ1-2, with D unresolved. Germline values: CDR1 MNHEY, CDR2 SVGAGI. The CDR3 runs 13 residues. The V and J ends lost 2 bases and 8 bases respectively, with 12 bases between them. The CDR3 DNA sequence: TGTGCCAGCAGTTACAACATGGGTGGGGGCTACACCTTC. Translation gives CASSYNMGGGYTF.

This clonotype was counted only a few times. Because it lacks the conserved phenylalanine or tryptophan at the end, this CDR3 is likely a read error. The CDR3 spells CASSLLPDEQYS. The CDR3 DNA reads TGTGCCAGTTCGCTCCTCCCGGACGAGCAGTACTCC. The gene calls are TRBV6-1 and TRBJ2-7; D is ambiguous. The length of the CDR3 is 12 residues. Trimming stripped 9 bases from V and 5 bases from J, with 14 bases between. Germline CDR1 reads MNHNS; CDR2 reads SASEGT.

This clonotype was found many times. CDR3 region: CASTRQGAESNQPQHF. The CDR3 region has the DNA TGTGCCAGCACTCGACAGGGGGCGGAGAGCAATCAGCCCCAGCATTTT. The rearrangement uses TRBV6-1 and TRBJ1-5; 10 bases agree with TRBD1. J was trimmed by 1 base and V by 7 bases; bases with no gene match: 7. Germline lookup yields CDR1 MNHNS and CDR2 SASEGT. The CDR3 has 16 residues.

This clonotype was picked up many times. J is TRBJ1-2 and V is TRBV27; a possible D gene is TRBD1 (6 bases). Trimming took 8 bases from V and 3 from J, leaving 19 bases between them. This CDR3 region has 15 residues. Germline V gives CDR1 MNHEY, CDR2 SMNVEV (reference sequence). CDR3 nucleotide sequence: TGTGCCAGCGGATTTTCTGGGGGGCGAGACTATGGCTACACCTTC. This gives the protein CASGFSGGRDYGYTF.

This clonotype was observed a few times. The V call is TRBV10-2, the J call TRBJ1-2; D is uncertain. This CDR3 has 14 amino acids. From germline, CDR1 is WSHSY and CDR2 SAAADI. Trimming left V 4 bases short and J 4 bases short, with 13 bases between. CDR3 loop: CASSVVRSTYGYTF. For the CDR3, the DNA is TGCGCCAGCAGTGTAGTGCGGTCCACCTATGGCTACACCTTC.

The V call is TRBV2, the J call TRBJ1-5; D is possibly TRBD1 (6 bases). Trimming removed 8 bases at V and 6 bases at J, with 20 bases between. The CDR3 spans 15 residues. Germline V gene data show CDR1 as SNHLY and CDR2 as FYNNEI. CDR3 sequence: CASDKGGGGSQPQHF. CDR3 nucleotide sequence: TGTGCCAGCGACAAGGGTGGAGGGGGAAGTCAGCCCCAGCATTTT. Drawing the rest from reference TRBV2 and TRBJ1-5, the complete variable domain is EPEVTQTPSHQVTQMGQEVILRCVPISNHLYFYWYRQILGQKVEFLVSFYNNEISEKSEIFDDQFSVERPDGSNFTLKIRSTKLEDSAMYFCASDKGGGGSQPQHFGDGTRLSIL.

This clonotype was seen ten or more times. J is TRBJ1-2 and V is TRBV28, with no clear D. Germline loops: CDR1 MDHEN, CDR2 SYDVKM. Trimming pared 8 bases from V and 7 bases from J, leaving 8 bases between. The CDR3 is 10 residues long. The CDR3 here is CASLGGGYTF. The CDR3 nucleotides read TGTGCCAGCTTGGGTGGTGGCTACACCTTC.

This clonotype was recorded at least ten times. The gene calls are TRBV20-1 and TRBJ1-2; D is unresolved. This CDR3 has 13 amino acids. V lost 5 bases and J 2 bases, leaving 12 bases between the germline ends. Germline values: CDR1 DFQATT, CDR2 SNEGSKA (reference sequence). The CDR3 DNA follows: TGCAGTGCTCCATGGTCCGGGAACTATGGCTACACCTTC. Translation: CSAPWSGNYGYTF.

V usage is TRBV15 and J usage is TRBJ2-2, with 9 nucleotides matching TRBD1. J gave up 4 bases and V 8 bases, and 8 bases lay outside the gene matches. Germline lookup yields CDR1 LNHNV and CDR2 YYDKDF (reference sequence). CDR3 length: 15 residues. CDR3 residues: CATFPGQGVTGELFF. CDR3 nucleotides: TGTGCCACCTTTCCGGGACAGGGAGTCACCGGGGAGCTGTTTTTT.